The clone carrying this T cell receptor (beta chain) showed up just once. Antigen: not known. TCRdb independently ran MiXCR on the RT-PCR reads; one entry per CDR3 protein. The sample holds more than 450,000 distinct CDR3 sequences, approximately 7.6% seen once. The data derive from a study of response to subunit inactivated influenza vaccine. Study-wide findings and caveats: Each seasonal influenza vaccination recruits few new T cells, the authors suggested.

The receptor was derived from a man aged 50-75 years who received an inactivated influenza vaccine. The sample here was PBMCs from blood, taken less than 25 months after vaccination.

CDR3 amino acids: CASSPPSARTDTQYF. Written as DNA, the CDR3 is TGTGCCAGCTCACCACCTTCCGCACGCACAGATACGCAGTATTTT. The chain couples TRBV18 to TRBJ2-3; unclear D gene. CDR3 length: 15 amino acids. Germline loops: CDR1 KGHSH, CDR2 LQKENI. With 0 bases removed from V and 1 base from J, the gap between germline ends came to 8 bases.